This T cell receptor (beta chain) was documented in a study of cytomegalovirus exposure and HLA in healthy donors. The germline gives CDR1 SGHDT, CDR2 YYEEEE. V dropped 3 bases and J dropped 0 bases, with 16 bases sitting between them. This CDR3 spans 16 amino acids. The primer mix had 60 Vbeta and 13 Jbeta primers. Libraries were prepared by immunoSEQ multiplex PCR; TCRdb keeps only in-frame clonotypes and omits some of them. The table lists 70,000 to 100,000 clones, 80% of them singletons. This clone was seen more than once but under ten times. This chain uses TRBV5-6 with TRBJ2-7; D may be TRBD2 (6 bases). The specimen sequenced was PBMCs. The receptor's source is a woman aged 50 to 60 in good health and CMV-seropositive. In nucleotides, the CDR3 is TGTGCCAGCAGCTCGATAGGGGACTCCAGCTCCTACGAGCAGTACTTC. The encoded protein is CASSSIGDSSSYEQYF. The whole variable domain, remainder taken from reference TRBV5-6 and TRBJ2-7, is DAGVTQSPTHLIKTRGQQVTLRCSPKSGHDTVSWYQQALGQGPQFIFQYYEEEERQRGNFPDRFSGHQFPNYSSELNVNALLLGDSALYLCASSSIGDSSSYEQYFGPGTRLTVT.